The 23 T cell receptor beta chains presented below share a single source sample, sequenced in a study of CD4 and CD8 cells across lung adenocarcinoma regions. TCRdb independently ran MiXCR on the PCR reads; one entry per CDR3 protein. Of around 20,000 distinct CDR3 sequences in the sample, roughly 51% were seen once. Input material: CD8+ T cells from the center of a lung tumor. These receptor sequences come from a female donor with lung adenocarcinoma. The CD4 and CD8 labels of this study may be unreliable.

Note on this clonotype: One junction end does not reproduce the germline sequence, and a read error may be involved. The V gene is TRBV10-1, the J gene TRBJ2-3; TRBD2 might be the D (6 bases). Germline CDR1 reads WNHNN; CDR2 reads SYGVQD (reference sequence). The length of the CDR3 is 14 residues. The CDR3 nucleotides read TGCGCGGGCAGTGGGTCGGGGGTAGAGGAGACCCAGTATTTC. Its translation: CAGSGSGVEETQYF.

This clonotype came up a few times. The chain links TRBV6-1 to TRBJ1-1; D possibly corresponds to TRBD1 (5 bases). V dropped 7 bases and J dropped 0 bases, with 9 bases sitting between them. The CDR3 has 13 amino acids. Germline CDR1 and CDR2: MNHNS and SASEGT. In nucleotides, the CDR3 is TGTGCCAGCATGACAGTGATGAACACTGAAGCTTTCTTT. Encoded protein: CASMTVMNTEAFF.

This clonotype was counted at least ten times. This CDR3 is CASSLGGSGELFF. DNA for the CDR3: TGTGCCAGCAGCTTAGGAGGATCCGGGGAGCTGTTTTTT. This chain connects TRBV7-6 to TRBJ2-2; D ambiguous. CDR3 size: 13 residues. V lost 1 base to trimming and J lost 6 bases, with 6 bases between them. Germline lookup yields CDR1 SGHVS and CDR2 FNYEAQ.

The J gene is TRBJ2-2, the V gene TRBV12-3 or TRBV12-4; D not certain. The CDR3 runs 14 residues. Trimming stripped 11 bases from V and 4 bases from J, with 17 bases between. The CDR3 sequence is CASKAGIGTGELFF. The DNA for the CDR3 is TGTGCCTCTAAAGCTGGGATCGGCACCGGGGAGCTGTTTTTT.

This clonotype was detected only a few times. The CDR3, as DNA: TGCGCCAGCAGCCAACCCTCCGGGACAGTCAACACTGAAGCTTTCTTT. Its protein is CASSQPSGTVNTEAFF. The V gene is TRBV4-1, the J gene TRBJ1-1, with 7 bases identical to TRBD1. CDR1 is MGHRA and CDR2 is YSYEKL in the germline V gene. This CDR3 contains 16 residues. With 2 bases clipped from V and 2 bases from J, the junction kept 8 bases outside the gene matches.

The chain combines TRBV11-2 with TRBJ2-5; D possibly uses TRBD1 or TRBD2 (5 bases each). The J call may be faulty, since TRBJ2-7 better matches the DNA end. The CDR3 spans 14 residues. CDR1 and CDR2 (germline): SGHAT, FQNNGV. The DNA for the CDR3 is TGTGCCAGCAGATCTGGGGGTAGAAGCTACGAGCAGTACTTC. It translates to CASRSGGRSYEQYF.

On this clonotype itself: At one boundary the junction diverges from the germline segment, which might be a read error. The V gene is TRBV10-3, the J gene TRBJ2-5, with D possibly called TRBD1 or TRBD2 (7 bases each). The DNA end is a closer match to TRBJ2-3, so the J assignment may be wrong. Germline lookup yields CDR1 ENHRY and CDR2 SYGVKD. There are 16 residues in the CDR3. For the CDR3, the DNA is TGTGCCATCAGGGGGTCAGGGGGGGGTCACACAGATACCCAGTATTTT. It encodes CAIRGSGGGHTDTQYF.

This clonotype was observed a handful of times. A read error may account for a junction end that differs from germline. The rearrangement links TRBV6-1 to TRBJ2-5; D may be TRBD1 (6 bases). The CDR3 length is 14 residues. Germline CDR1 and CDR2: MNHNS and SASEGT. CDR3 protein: CAGSGGRDPDTQYF. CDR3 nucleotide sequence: TGTGCCGGCAGTGGGGGCCGTGACCCAGATACCCAGTATTTC.

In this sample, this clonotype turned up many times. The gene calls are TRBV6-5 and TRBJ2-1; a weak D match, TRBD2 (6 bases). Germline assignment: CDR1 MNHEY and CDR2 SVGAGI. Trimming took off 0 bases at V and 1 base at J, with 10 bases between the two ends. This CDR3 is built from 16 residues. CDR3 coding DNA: TGTGCCAGCAGTTACTCGGCGGGACCTTCCTACAATGAGCAGTTCTTC. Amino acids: CASSYSAGPSYNEQFF.

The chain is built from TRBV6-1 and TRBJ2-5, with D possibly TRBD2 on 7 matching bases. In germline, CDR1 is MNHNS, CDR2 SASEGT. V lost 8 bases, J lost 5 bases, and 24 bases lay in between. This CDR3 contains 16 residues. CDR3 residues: CASAGAGGGAHETQYF. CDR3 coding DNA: TGTGCCAGCGCGGGAGCTGGGGGGGGGGCCCACGAGACCCAGTACTTC.

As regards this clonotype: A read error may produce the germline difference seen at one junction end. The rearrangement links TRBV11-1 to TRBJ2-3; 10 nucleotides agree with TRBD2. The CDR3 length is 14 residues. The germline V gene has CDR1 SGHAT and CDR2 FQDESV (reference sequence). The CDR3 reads CARSGGGGPDTQYF. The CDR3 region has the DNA TGTGCGAGGAGCGGGGGGGGGGGCCCGGATACGCAGTATTTC.

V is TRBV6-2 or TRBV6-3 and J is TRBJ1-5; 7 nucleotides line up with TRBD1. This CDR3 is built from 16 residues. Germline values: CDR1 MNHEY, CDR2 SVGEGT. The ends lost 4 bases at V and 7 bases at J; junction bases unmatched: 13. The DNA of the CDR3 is TGTGCCAGCAGTTTATACGAGGGGGCGTCGCGGCAGCCCCAGCATTTT. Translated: CASSLYEGASRQPQHF.

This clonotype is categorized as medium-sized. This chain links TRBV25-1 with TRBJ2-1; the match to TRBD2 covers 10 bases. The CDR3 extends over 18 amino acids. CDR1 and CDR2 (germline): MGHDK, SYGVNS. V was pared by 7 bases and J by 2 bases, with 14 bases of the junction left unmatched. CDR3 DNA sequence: TGTGCCAGCACCCCCGGGAGGGCTAGCGGGGGACCCTACAATGAGCAGTTCTTC. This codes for CASTPGRASGGPYNEQFF.

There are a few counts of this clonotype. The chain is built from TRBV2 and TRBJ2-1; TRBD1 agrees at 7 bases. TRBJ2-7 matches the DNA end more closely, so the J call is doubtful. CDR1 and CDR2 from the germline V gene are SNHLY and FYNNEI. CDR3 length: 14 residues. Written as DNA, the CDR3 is TGTGCCAGCAGATTAGGGACAGTGGTCCACGAGCAGTACTTC. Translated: CASRLGTVVHEQYF.

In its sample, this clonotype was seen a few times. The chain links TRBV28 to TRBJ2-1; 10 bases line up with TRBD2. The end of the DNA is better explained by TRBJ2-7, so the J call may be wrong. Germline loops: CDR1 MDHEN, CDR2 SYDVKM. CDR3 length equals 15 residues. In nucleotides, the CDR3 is TGTGCCAGCAGGTCGGGACTAGCGCCTCGCGGGGAGCAGTACTTC. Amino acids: CASRSGLAPRGEQYF.

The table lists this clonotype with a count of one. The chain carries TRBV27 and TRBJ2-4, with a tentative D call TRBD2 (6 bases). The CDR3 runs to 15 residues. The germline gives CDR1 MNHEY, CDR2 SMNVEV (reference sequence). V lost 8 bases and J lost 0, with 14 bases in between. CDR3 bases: TGTGCCAGCGGTACGGGGCGGGGAGCCAAAAACATTCAGTACTTC. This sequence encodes CASGTGRGAKNIQYF.

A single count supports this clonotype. The DNA of the CDR3 is TGTGCCAGTCAGGATAACTCCCTTTCTGGGGCCAACGTCCTGACTTTC. Translation gives CASQDNSLSGANVLTF. The chain carries TRBV10-3 and TRBJ2-6; no clear D gene. V was shortened by 10 bases and J by 1 base, with 17 bases between the two germline ends. CDR3 size: 16 residues. CDR1 is ENHRY and CDR2 is SYGVKD in the germline V gene.

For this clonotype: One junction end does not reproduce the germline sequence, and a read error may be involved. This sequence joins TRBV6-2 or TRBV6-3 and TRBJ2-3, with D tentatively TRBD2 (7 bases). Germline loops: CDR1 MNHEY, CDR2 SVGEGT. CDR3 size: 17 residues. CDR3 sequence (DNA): TGTGCCAGCAGCGTAAACCTAGGGGCGGGGGCCACAGACACTCAGTACTTT. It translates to CASSVNLGAGATDTQYF.

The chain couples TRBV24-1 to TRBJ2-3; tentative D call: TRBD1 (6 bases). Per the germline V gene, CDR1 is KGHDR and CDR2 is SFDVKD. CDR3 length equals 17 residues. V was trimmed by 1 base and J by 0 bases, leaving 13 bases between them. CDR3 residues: CATSDLTDRGSTDTQYF. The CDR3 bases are TGTGCCACCAGTGATTTAACGGACAGAGGGAGCACAGATACGCAGTATTTT.

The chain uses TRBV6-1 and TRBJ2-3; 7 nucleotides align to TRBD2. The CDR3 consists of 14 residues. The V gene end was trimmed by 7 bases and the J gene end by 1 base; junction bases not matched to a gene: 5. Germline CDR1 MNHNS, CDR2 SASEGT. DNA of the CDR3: TGTGCCAGCATAAAGCGGGATGGCACAGATACGCAGTATTTT. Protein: CASIKRDGTDTQYF.

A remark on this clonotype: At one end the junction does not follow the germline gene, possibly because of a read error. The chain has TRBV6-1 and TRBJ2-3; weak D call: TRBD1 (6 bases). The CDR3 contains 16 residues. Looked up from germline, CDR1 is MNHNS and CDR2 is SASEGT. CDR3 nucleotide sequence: TGTGCCAGCAGTGACTTCGGACAGCCCGGCACAGAGACGCAGTATTTT. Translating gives CASSDFGQPGTETQYF.

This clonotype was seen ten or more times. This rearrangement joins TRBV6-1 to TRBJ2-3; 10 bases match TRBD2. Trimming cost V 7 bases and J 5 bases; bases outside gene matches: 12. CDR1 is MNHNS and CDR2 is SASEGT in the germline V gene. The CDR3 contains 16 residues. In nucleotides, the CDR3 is TGTGCCAGCATTCAATCAGCGGGAGGGCGGGGAGATACGCAGTATTTT. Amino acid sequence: CASIQSAGGRGDTQYF.

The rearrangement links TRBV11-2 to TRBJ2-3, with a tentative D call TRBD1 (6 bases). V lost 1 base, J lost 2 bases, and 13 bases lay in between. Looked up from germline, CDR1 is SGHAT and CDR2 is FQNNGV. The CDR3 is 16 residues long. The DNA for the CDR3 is TGTGCCAGCAGCTTAGGCAAGGGGGTGAACACAGATACGCAGTATTTT. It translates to CASSLGKGVNTDTQYF.